Listed here is a single T cell receptor beta chain. Under the authors' procedure: For nucleated cells, counts were estimated from reference gene primer amplification. The assay was immunoSEQ multiplex PCR, and TCRdb's table has in-frame clones only and misses some. V and J calls and clone size are those listed in that table; D and trimming were worked out from the DNA. The sample lists about 260,000 clones, over 75% occurring once. This sample stems from a study of blood T cell repertoires in COVID-19. Study-level information: The United States, Italy and Spain provided the acute and convalescent COVID-19 samples. Sources were T cells, B-cell-depleted T cells, or PBMCs; the material itself was cDNA or gDNA.

Germline V CDR1 and CDR2: SNHLY, FYNNEI. J gave up 4 bases and V 6 bases, and 6 bases lay outside the gene matches. The CDR3 extends over 13 amino acids. This clonotype originated in a human donor in a cohort sampled during active COVID-19. The chain uses TRBV2 and TRBJ2-7, with TRBD2 matching over 7 bases. The material sequenced was peripheral blood. CDR3 in amino acids: CASRAGDRYEQYF. The CDR3 DNA sequence: TGTGCCAGCAGGGCGGGGGACCGGTACGAGCAGTACTTC.